This T cell receptor (beta chain) was profiled in a study of blood T cell repertoires in COVID-19 (TCRdb year 2020). Regarding the research as a whole: Samples from collaborators originated in the United States, Italy and Spain and spanned both the acute and convalescent phases of COVID-19. The material from the prospective study consisted of cDNA or gDNA derived from T cells, B-cell-depleted T cells, or PBMCs. Deeply sampled blood TCRbeta repertoires from subjects exposed to, actively infected with, or recovered from COVID-19 were included in the dataset. The repertoires were released in a freely available public database intended as a resource for research on the immune response to SARS-CoV-2. Samples came from the ongoing ImmuneRACE study (first 160 participants) plus 1,254 subjects from 6 global collaborators. The sample metadata nearly always contained a de-identified subject ID, COVID-19 status, age in years and sex. Where available, HLA class I and class II types were taken from metadata supplied by the sample provider and were not determined by assay-based typing. The study at large found these results: How much clinical and demographic metadata was included differed by source and by participant, and the metadata was provided uncurated.

The immunoSEQ Assay, a bias-controlled multiplex PCR, was used to amplify TCRbeta CDR3 regions from genomic DNA. In the source study's methods: The number of nucleated cells in each sample was estimated from the amplification of reference gene primers within the assay. To quantify the absolute abundance of each unique TCRbeta CDR3 rearrangement, sequence reads were collapsed and filtered. For each sample, productive Simpson clonality was calculated as the square root of Simpson's diversity index across productive rearrangements. Drawn from immuneACCESS, this table holds only the in-frame rearrangements with V and J called that TCRdb kept. Clones are partly lost; checked studies trace under half to an unresolved V gene and leave the rest unexplained. For V, J and clone size, that table is used; D and trimming come from the DNA. This sample holds fewer than 120,000 clones; roughly four fifths were observed only once. The leading ten clones occupy approximately 17% of the sample.

Whole blood was collected in K2EDTA tubes by collaborating institutions according to the institutions' own protocols. For TCRbeta analysis, collaborator samples were shipped as frozen whole blood, as isolated PBMCs, or as DNA extracted from either sample type. As regards this clone: Which antigen it targets is not known. No much larger clone is present one base from it, and per-base qualities are unavailable.

CDR1 ENHRY and CDR2 SYGVKD were looked up in the germline V gene. Between the V and J ends, shortened by 0 bases and 5 bases respectively, the junction contains 14 bases. Reading from cysteine to phenylalanine, the CDR3 counts 15 amino acids. Only the CDR3 portion is preserved as DNA: 45 bases, with reading frame beginning at the first base. The sequenced sample consisted of peripheral blood. The receptor was derived from a woman between 55 and 75 years old with acute or convalescent COVID-19. The rearranged segments are TRBV10-3 and TRBJ2-7; TRBD1 could be the D gene, as 8 bases match. The CDR3 region reads CAISESGQGGDEQYF. The bases read TGTGCCATCAGTGAGTCAGGACAGGGAGGGGACGAGCAGTACTTC.